A single sample gave rise to the 25 T cell receptor beta chains below, sequenced in a study of blood T cell repertoires in COVID-19. TCRdb's table, derived via immunoSEQ multiplex PCR, lists solely in-frame clones and lacks some. Here the sample spans about 300,000 clones, around four fifths being singletons. The sequenced sample consisted of peripheral blood. The receptors stem from a woman between 50 and 59 years old with acute or convalescent COVID-19.

This clone appeared once. The rearrangement joins TRBV23-1 to TRBJ2-3; 8 bases agree with TRBD1. Being an ORF, TRBV23-1 has a function that is uncertain. V was clipped by 3 bases and J by 0 bases; unmatched bases: 5. This CDR3 region has 16 residues. Here the CDR3 DNA reads TGCGCCAGCAGTCAGGATGACAGGGGAAGCACAGATACGCAGTATTTT. This translates into CASSQDDRGSTDTQYF.

The CDR3 spells CASSRGQGSVAEAFF. Here the CDR3 DNA reads TGTGCCAGCTCACGAGGACAGGGCTCGGTAGCTGAAGCTTTCTTT. The V call is TRBV18, the J call TRBJ1-1; 8 positions match TRBD1. The CDR3 totals 15 residues. The V segment lost 4 bases and the J segment 6 bases; nucleotides outside the gene matches: 10. CDR1 KGHSH and CDR2 LQKENI come from the germline V gene.

The rearrangement links TRBV10-3 to TRBJ1-1; no clear D. This CDR3 has 13 amino acids. Per the germline V gene, CDR1 is ENHRY and CDR2 is SYGVKD. Trimming took off 3 bases at V and 3 bases at J, with 8 bases between the two ends. The CDR3 sequence: CAISDRLHTEAFF. The CDR3 coding sequence is TGTGCCATCAGTGACAGACTCCACACTGAAGCTTTCTTT.

The rearrangement links TRBV7-2 to TRBJ2-2; possibly TRBD2 for D (5 bases). The V gene lost 7 bases and the J gene lost 4 bases, with 16 bases spanning the gap. The CDR3 covers 15 residues. Germline values: CDR1 SGHTA, CDR2 FQGNSA. The DNA of the CDR3 is TGTGCCAGCACCTCCCCCACGGCGGGCACCGGGGAGCTGTTTTTT. This translates into CASTSPTAGTGELFF.

This clone was picked up a small number of times. The V and J genes are TRBV5-1 and TRBJ2-7; 8 nucleotides agree with TRBD1. V was clipped by 0 bases and J by 2 bases; unmatched bases: 1. Germline-derived CDR1 and CDR2 are SGHRS and YFSETQ. The CDR3 contains 14 residues. This chain's CDR3 is CASSLGTGPYEQYV. For the CDR3, the DNA is TGCGCCAGCAGCTTGGGGACAGGGCCCTACGAGCAGTACGTC.

The V gene is TRBV20-1, the J gene TRBJ1-2; 8 positions match TRBD1. This CDR3 is built from 13 residues. V dropped 3 bases and J dropped 2; count of bases not matched to a gene: 2. CDR1 is DFQATT, CDR2 SNEGSKA, per germline (reference sequence). The chain's CDR3 is CSASHRGNYGYTF. As DNA, the CDR3 is TGCAGTGCTAGTCACAGGGGGAACTATGGCTACACCTTC.

This chain joins TRBV6-2 or TRBV6-3 and TRBJ1-5, with 10 bases aligning to TRBD1. CDR3 length: 14 amino acids. V lost 5 bases, J lost 7 bases, and 5 bases stayed unmatched. Germline V gene sequence: CDR1 MNHEY, CDR2 SVGEGT. The CDR3 sequence: CASSTDRGHQPQHF. The CDR3 DNA follows: TGTGCCAGCAGTACCGACAGGGGGCACCAGCCCCAGCATTTT.

The chain uses TRBV6-5 and TRBJ1-5; 7 positions agree with TRBD1. The CDR3 extends over 14 amino acids. Per the germline V gene, CDR1 is MNHEY and CDR2 is SVGAGI. The V gene end was trimmed by 5 bases and the J gene end by 9 bases; junction bases not matched to a gene: 10. CDR3 region: CASSQSDRVRPQHF. As DNA, the CDR3 is TGTGCCAGCAGTCAATCCGACAGGGTGAGGCCCCAGCATTTT.

V is TRBV5-8 and J is TRBJ2-7; 7 bases align to TRBD2. V lost 2 bases to trimming and J lost 2 bases; unmatched junction nucleotides: 4. Per germline, CDR1 SGHTS and CDR2 YDEGEE. The CDR3 spans 14 residues. In nucleotides, the CDR3 is TGTGCCAGCAGCTTAGCGGGACGCACCTACGAGCAGTACTTC. Residues: CASSLAGRTYEQYF.

This clone showed up just once. The chain carries TRBV6-5 and TRBJ1-4, with TRBD1 matching over 7 bases. Germline CDR1 reads MNHEY; CDR2 reads SVGAGI. Germline trimming cut 6 bases from V and 4 bases from J; bases unmatched to any gene: 8. There are 15 residues in the CDR3. CDR3 residues: CASRGRGQHNEKLFF. In nucleotides, the CDR3 is TGTGCCAGCAGGGGCCGGGGACAGCATAATGAAAAACTGTTTTTT.

This sequence joins TRBV27 and TRBJ1-1; D not resolved. V was clipped by 2 bases and J by 5 bases, with 9 bases between them. The CDR3 runs 13 residues. CDR1 is MNHEY, CDR2 SMNVEV, per germline (reference sequence). The DNA for the CDR3 is TGTGCCAGCAGTTTAAGGTCGGGAACTGAAGCTTTCTTT. This gives the protein CASSLRSGTEAFF.

The rearrangement links TRBV12-3 or TRBV12-4 to TRBJ2-1; a weak D match, TRBD1 (5 bases). V was cut by 5 bases and J by 12 bases, with 17 bases left in between. CDR3 length: 13 residues. As DNA, the CDR3 is TGTGCCAGCAGTGGGGCCCGACAGCTGTGGCAGTTCTTC. As protein: CASSGARQLWQFF.

The rearrangement uses TRBV6-2 or TRBV6-3 and TRBJ2-1, with 10 bases lining up with TRBD2. J gave up 2 bases and V 2 bases, and 3 bases lay outside the gene matches. The germline V gene encodes CDR1 MNHEY and CDR2 SVGEGT. There are 16 residues in the CDR3. CDR3 sequence reads: CASSYKGTSAYNEQFF. The CDR3 DNA reads TGTGCCAGCAGTTACAAGGGGACTAGCGCCTACAATGAGCAGTTCTTC.

The count of this clone is one. Additional DNA sequences in this sample encode the identical CDR3. Written as DNA, the CDR3 is TGTGCCAGCAGCTTAGGAGGTGGTGGGAACACTGAAGCTTTCTTT. This encodes CASSLGGGGNTEAFF. This rearrangement joins TRBV7-2 to TRBJ1-1; unclear D gene. V was cut by 1 base and J by 1 base, with 10 bases left in between. Germline V gives CDR1 SGHTA, CDR2 FQGNSA. The CDR3 runs to 15 residues.

The V gene is TRBV5-1, the J gene TRBJ2-5; 9 positions match TRBD1. Germline CDR1 and CDR2: SGHRS and YFSETQ. This CDR3 comprises 16 residues. V dropped 0 bases and J dropped 5; count of bases not matched to a gene: 8. Here the CDR3 reads CASSLVGTGREETQYF. The CDR3 region has the DNA TGCGCCAGCAGCTTGGTCGGGACAGGGAGAGAGGAGACCCAGTACTTC.

The V gene is TRBV2, the J gene TRBJ1-5; TRBD1 matches at 7 bases. V gave up 5 bases and J gave up 4 bases; unmatched junction bases: 8. Germline CDR1 and CDR2: SNHLY and FYNNEI. This CDR3 has 15 amino acids. The CDR3 DNA is TGTGCCAGCAGTCCGCGACAGGGAAATAATCAGCCCCAGCATTTT. Translating gives CASSPRQGNNQPQHF.

This clone was seen once. This chain uses TRBV9 with TRBJ2-5; 9 positions agree with TRBD2. CDR1 SGDLS and CDR2 YYNGEE come from the germline V gene. CDR3 size: 14 residues. V dropped 0 bases and J dropped 4; count of bases not matched to a gene: 1. The DNA of the CDR3 is TGTGCCAGCAGCGTAGGTAGCGGGAGAGAGACCCAGTACTTC. It codes for CASSVGSGRETQYF. Supplemented by reference TRBV9 and TRBJ2-5, the full variable domain reads DSGVTQTPKHLITATGQRVTLRCSPRSGDLSVYWYQQSLDQGLQFLIQYYNGEERAKGNILERFSAQQFPDLHSELNLSSLELGDSALYFCASSVGSGRETQYFGPGTRLLVL.

V and J are TRBV7-9 and TRBJ2-7; TRBD1 agrees at 7 bases. The germline V gene encodes CDR1 SEHNR and CDR2 FQNEAQ (reference sequence). This CDR3 spans 13 amino acids. The J segment lost 5 bases and the V segment lost 5 bases, leaving 6 bases of the junction unmatched. DNA for the CDR3: TGTGCCAGCAGCACCAACGGACAGGACGAGCAGTACGTC. This encodes CASSTNGQDEQYV.

The CDR3: CASNPTESNQPQHF. The CDR3 nucleotides are TGTGCCAGCAACCCGACAGAAAGCAATCAGCCCCAGCATTTT. V and J are TRBV2 and TRBJ1-5; TRBD1 is a possible D gene (5 bases). Germline V CDR1 and CDR2: SNHLY, FYNNEI. The CDR3 length is 14 residues. V gave up 7 bases and J gave up 1 base, with 11 bases separating them.

The chain recombines TRBV7-9 with TRBJ2-7; no clear D. This CDR3 comprises 13 residues. Germline CDR1 reads SEHNR; CDR2 reads FQNEAQ (reference sequence). Trimming stripped 5 bases from V and 4 bases from J, with 12 bases between. The CDR3 DNA is TGTGCCAGCAGCCCCCCCGTCGGGTACGAGCAGTACTTC. Its translation: CASSPPVGYEQYF.

The chain employs TRBV27 and TRBJ1-2; D perhaps matches TRBD1 (6 bases). This CDR3 is 15 amino acids long. Germline assignment: CDR1 MNHEY and CDR2 SMNVEV (reference sequence). The V end lost 5 bases, the J end lost 6 bases, and 19 bases lay between the germline ends. CDR3 sequence: CASSVSGGAINGYTF. CDR3 coding DNA: TGTGCCAGCAGTGTAAGCGGGGGGGCTATTAATGGCTACACCTTC.

V gene TRBV3-1 (or the pseudogene TRBV3-2) combines with J gene TRBJ1-2; no reliable D call. The CDR3 is 13 amino acids. Trimming took 0 bases from V and 5 from J, leaving 7 bases between them. Germline lookup yields CDR1 LGHDT and CDR2 YNNKEL (reference sequence). CDR3 DNA sequence: TGTGCCAGCAGCCAAGAACTAGGATATGGCTACACCTTC. This translates into CASSQELGYGYTF.

The chain is built from TRBV2 and TRBJ1-3, with TRBD1 as a possible D gene (6 bases). The CDR3 covers 14 residues. The germline CDR1 and CDR2 sequences are SNHLY and FYNNEI. Trimming left V 8 bases short and J 3 bases short, with 14 bases between. CDR3 in amino acids: CASVSQGIGNTIYF. The CDR3 bases are TGTGCCAGCGTTAGTCAGGGGATTGGAAACACCATATATTTT.

This chain uses TRBV2 with TRBJ2-5; 7 nucleotides agree with TRBD2. This CDR3 is built from 16 residues. The germline CDR1 and CDR2 sequences are SNHLY and FYNNEI. The V and J ends lost 11 bases and 5 bases, in that order; junction bases with no gene match: 20. CDR3: CACKRERGEGLETQYF. The CDR3 region has the DNA TGTGCCTGCAAACGGGAGCGGGGCGAAGGATTGGAGACCCAGTACTTC.

Concerning this clone itself: This CDR3 is also generated by other DNA sequences in the sample. The V and J genes are TRBV14 and TRBJ1-2; 7 nucleotides align to TRBD1. With 3 bases clipped from V and 4 bases from J, the junction kept 2 bases outside the gene matches. The CDR3 spans 13 residues. The germline V gene encodes CDR1 SGHDN and CDR2 FVKESK. As DNA, the CDR3 is TGTGCCAGCAGCCAGGGACAGACCTATGGCTACACCTTC. Translated, it gives CASSQGQTYGYTF.